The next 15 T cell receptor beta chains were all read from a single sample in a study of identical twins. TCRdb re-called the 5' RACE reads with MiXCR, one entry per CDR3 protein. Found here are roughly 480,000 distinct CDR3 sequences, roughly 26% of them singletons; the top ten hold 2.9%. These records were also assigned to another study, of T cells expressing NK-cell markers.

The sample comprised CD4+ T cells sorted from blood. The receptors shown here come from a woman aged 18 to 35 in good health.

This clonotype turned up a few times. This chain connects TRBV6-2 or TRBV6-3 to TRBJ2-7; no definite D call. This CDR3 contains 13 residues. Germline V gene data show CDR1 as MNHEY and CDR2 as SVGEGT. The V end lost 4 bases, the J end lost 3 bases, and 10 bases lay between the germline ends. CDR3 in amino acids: CASSSRIVYEQYF. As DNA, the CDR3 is TGTGCCAGCAGTTCCAGGATCGTCTACGAGCAGTACTTC.

In DNA form, the CDR3 reads TGTGCCAGCAGCTCCCGATTGGGTAGCGGGAGGGCCTACGAGCAGTACTTC. Protein sequence: CASSSRLGSGRAYEQYF. This chain links TRBV5-5 with TRBJ2-7; 11 bases are shared with TRBD2. The ends lost 3 bases at V and 2 bases at J; junction bases unmatched: 10. Germline CDR1 SGHKS, CDR2 YYEKEE (reference sequence). This CDR3 has 17 residues.

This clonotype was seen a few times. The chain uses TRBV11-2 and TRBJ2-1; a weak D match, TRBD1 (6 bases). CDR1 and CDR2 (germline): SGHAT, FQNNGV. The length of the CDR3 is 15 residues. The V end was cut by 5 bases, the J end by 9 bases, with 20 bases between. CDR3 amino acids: CASSANQGLAIEQFF. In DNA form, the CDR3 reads TGTGCCAGCAGCGCCAACCAGGGGCTAGCAATTGAGCAGTTCTTC.

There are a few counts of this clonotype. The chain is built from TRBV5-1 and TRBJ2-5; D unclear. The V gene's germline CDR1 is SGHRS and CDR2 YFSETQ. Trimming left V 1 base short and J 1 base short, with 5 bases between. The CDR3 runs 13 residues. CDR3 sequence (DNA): TGCGCCAGCAGCTTGACCCCCCAAGAGACCCAGTACTTC. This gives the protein CASSLTPQETQYF.

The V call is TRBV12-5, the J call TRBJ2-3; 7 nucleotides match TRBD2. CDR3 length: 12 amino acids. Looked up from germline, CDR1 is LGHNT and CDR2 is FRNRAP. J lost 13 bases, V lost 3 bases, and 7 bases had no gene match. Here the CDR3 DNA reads TGTGCTAGTGGTTTTGGGACTACCCTCGAGTATTTT. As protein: CASGFGTTLEYF.

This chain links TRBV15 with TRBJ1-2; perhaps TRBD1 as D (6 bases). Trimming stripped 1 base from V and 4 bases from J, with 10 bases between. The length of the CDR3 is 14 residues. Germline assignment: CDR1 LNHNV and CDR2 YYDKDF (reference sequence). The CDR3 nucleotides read TGTGCCACCAGCAGAGGGACAGTCACCTATGGCTACACCTTC. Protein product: CATSRGTVTYGYTF. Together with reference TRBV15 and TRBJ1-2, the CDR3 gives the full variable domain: DAMVIQNPRYQVTQFGKPVTLSCSQTLNHNVMYWYQQKSSQAPKLLFHYYDKDFNNEADTPDNFQSRRPNTSFCFLDIRSPGLGDTAMYLCATSRGTVTYGYTFGSGTRLTVV.

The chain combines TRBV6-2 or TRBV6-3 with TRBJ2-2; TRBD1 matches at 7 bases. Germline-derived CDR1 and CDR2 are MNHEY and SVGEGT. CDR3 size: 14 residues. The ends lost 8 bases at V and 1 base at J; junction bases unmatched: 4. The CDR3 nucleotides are TGTGCCAGCTTCAGGACAGGGAACACCGGGGAGCTGTTTTTT. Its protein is CASFRTGNTGELFF.

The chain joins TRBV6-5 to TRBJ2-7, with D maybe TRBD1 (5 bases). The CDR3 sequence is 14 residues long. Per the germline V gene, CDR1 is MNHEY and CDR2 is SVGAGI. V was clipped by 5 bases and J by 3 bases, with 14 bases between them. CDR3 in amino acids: CASSTSGKVYEQYF. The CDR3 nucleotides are TGTGCCAGCAGTACTTCAGGGAAAGTCTACGAGCAGTACTTC.

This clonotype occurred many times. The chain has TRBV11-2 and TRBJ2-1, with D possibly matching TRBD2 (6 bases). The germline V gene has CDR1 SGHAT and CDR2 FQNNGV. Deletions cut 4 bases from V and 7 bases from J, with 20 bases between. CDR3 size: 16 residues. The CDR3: CASSSFFGRSGNEQFF. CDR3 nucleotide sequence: TGTGCCAGCAGCTCTTTTTTCGGGCGGAGCGGGAATGAGCAGTTCTTC.

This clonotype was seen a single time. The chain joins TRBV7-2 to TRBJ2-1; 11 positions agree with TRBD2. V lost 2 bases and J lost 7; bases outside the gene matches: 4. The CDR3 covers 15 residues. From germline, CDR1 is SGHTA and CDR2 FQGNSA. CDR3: CASSLSPSGRNEQFF. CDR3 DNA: TGTGCCAGCAGCTTATCCCCTAGCGGGAGGAATGAGCAGTTCTTC.

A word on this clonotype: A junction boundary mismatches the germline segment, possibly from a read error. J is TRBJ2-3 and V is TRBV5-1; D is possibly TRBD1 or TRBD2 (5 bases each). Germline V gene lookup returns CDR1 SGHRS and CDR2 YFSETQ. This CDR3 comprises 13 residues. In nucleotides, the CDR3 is TGCGCCAGCAGCTCCTTAAGCGGACAACGGCGGGATTTT. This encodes CASSSLSGQRRDF.

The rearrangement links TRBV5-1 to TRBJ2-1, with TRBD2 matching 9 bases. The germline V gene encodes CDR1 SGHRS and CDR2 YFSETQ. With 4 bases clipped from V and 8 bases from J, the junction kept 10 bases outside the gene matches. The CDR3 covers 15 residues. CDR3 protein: CASSDSGGFSYEQFF. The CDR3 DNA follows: TGCGCCAGCAGCGACAGCGGGGGGTTTTCCTATGAGCAGTTCTTC.

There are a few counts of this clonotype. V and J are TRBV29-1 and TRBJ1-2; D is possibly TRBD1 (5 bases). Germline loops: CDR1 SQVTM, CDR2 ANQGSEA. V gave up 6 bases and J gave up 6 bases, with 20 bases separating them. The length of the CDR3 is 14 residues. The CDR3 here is CSVLEGPKVDGYTF. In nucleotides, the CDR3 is TGCAGCGTCTTGGAGGGGCCTAAAGTCGATGGCTACACCTTC.

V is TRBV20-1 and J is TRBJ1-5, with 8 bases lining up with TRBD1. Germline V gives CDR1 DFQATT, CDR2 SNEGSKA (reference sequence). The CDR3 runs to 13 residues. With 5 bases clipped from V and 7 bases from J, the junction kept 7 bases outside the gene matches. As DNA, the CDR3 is TGCAGTGCTCGACAGGGGTCGGGGCAGCCCCAGCATTTT. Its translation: CSARQGSGQPQHF.

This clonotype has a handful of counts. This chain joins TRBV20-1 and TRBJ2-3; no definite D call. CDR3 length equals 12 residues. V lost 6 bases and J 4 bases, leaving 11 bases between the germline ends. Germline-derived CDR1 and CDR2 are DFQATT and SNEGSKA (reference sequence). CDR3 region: CSATTPADTQYF. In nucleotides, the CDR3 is TGCAGTGCAACCACCCCCGCAGATACGCAGTATTTT.